The rows below give T cell receptor beta chains drawn from one sample of a study of PD-1 blockade in classical Hodgkin lymphoma. The method was immunoSEQ multiplex PCR; TCRdb's version includes in-frame clones alone and lacks a portion of them. The sample carries around 18,000 clones, approximately 70% recorded once. The source was CD4+ T cells from blood, collected before the fourth cycle of nivolumab. The receptors here all came from a human donor with classical Hodgkin lymphoma. The CDR3 runs from the conserved cysteine through the conserved F or W. Fields, in order: CDR3 protein, CDR3 DNA, V gene, D gene, clone size, J gene. D genes are given only for firm matches. Clone size is stated in some rows and not others, as once, few, many or a class when expanded.

CDR3 protein: CASSQDRIPWGYTF
CDR3 DNA: TGTGCCAGCAGCCAAGATCGGATCCCCTGGGGCTACACCTTC
V gene: TRBV4-2
D gene: -
clone size: once
J gene: TRBJ1-2

CDR3 protein: CASSSGTSVETQYF
CDR3 DNA: TGTGCCAGCAGCTCAGGGACATCGGTCGAGACCCAGTACTTC
V gene: TRBV11-2
D gene: -
clone size: -
J gene: TRBJ2-5

CDR3 protein: CASSLVVGLAGLNEQFF
CDR3 DNA: TGTGCCAGCAGCTTAGTAGTGGGACTAGCGGGACTGAATGAGCAGTTCTTC
V gene: TRBV7-2
D gene: TRBD2
clone size: -
J gene: TRBJ2-1

CDR3 protein: CASSSPGQVNYEQYF
CDR3 DNA: TGTGCCAGCAGTTCTCCGGGACAGGTGAACTACGAGCAGTACTTC
V gene: TRBV6-6
D gene: TRBD1
clone size: -
J gene: TRBJ2-7

CDR3 protein: CASSLSGRTQETQYF
CDR3 DNA: TGCGCCAGCAGCTTAAGCGGGAGGACTCAAGAGACCCAGTACTTC
V gene: TRBV5-1
D gene: TRBD2
clone size: -
J gene: TRBJ2-5

CDR3 protein: CASRKSGNYGYTF
CDR3 DNA: TGTGCCAGCAGGAAGAGCGGGAACTATGGCTACACCTTC
V gene: TRBV11-3
D gene: -
clone size: -
J gene: TRBJ1-2

CDR3 protein: CASSQDLGENTIYF
CDR3 DNA: TGTGCCAGCAGCCAAGACTTGGGGGAAAACACCATATATTTT
V gene: TRBV4-2
D gene: -
clone size: -
J gene: TRBJ1-3

CDR3 protein: CASSQDPGLAGAQQYF
CDR3 DNA: TGCGCCAGCAGCCAAGATCCAGGACTAGCGGGAGCGCAGCAGTACTTC
V gene: TRBV4-3
D gene: TRBD2
clone size: -
J gene: TRBJ2-7

CDR3 protein: CASSEQGRIYEQYF
CDR3 DNA: TGTGCCAGCAGCGAACAGGGTCGTATCTACGAGCAGTACTTC
V gene: TRBV2
D gene: -
clone size: once
J gene: TRBJ2-7

CDR3 protein: CASGRDRVNSPLHF
CDR3 DNA: TGTGCCAGCGGACGAGACAGGGTGAATTCACCCCTCCACTTT
V gene: TRBV9
D gene: TRBD1
clone size: few
J gene: TRBJ1-6

CDR3 protein: CASSVVSGPQETQYF
CDR3 DNA: TGTGCCAGCAGCGTAGTCTCCGGTCCACAAGAGACCCAGTACTTC
V gene: TRBV9
D gene: -
clone size: once
J gene: TRBJ2-5

CDR3 protein: CASSRTGGSGNTIYF
CDR3 DNA: TGCGCCAGCAGCCGAACAGGGGGCTCTGGAAACACCATATATTTT
V gene: TRBV4-3
D gene: TRBD1
clone size: -
J gene: TRBJ1-3

CDR3 protein: CASSPSGGNQPQHF
CDR3 DNA: TGCGCCAGCAGCCCTTCCGGGGGCAATCAGCCCCAGCATTTT
V gene: TRBV5-1
D gene: -
clone size: -
J gene: TRBJ1-5

CDR3 protein: CASSLLTGSSTDTQYF
CDR3 DNA: TGCGCCAGCAGCTTGTTGACAGGGTCTAGCACAGATACGCAGTATTTT
V gene: TRBV5-1
D gene: TRBD1
clone size: -
J gene: TRBJ2-3

CDR3 protein: CASSARSVGRHNEQFF
CDR3 DNA: TGTGCCAGCAGCGCCCGTAGTGTCGGGAGGCACAATGAGCAGTTCTTC
V gene: TRBV9
D gene: TRBD2
clone size: -
J gene: TRBJ2-1

CDR3 protein: CASSLIQGHFNYGYTF
CDR3 DNA: TGTGCCAGCAGTTTAATTCAGGGACACTTTAACTATGGCTACACCTTC
V gene: TRBV27
D gene: -
clone size: -
J gene: TRBJ1-2

CDR3 protein: CASSLPSSKQYF
CDR3 DNA: TGTGCCAGCAGCTTACCCTCTTCCAAGCAGTACTTC
V gene: TRBV5-8
D gene: -
clone size: -
J gene: TRBJ2-7

CDR3 protein: CASSQDWATIVSPLHF
CDR3 DNA: TGTGCCAGCAGCCAAGATTGGGCCACAATAGTGTCACCCCTCCACTTT
V gene: TRBV4-2
D gene: -
clone size: once
J gene: TRBJ1-6

CDR3 protein: CASSRTDNQPQHF
CDR3 DNA: TGTGCCAGCTCACGGACAGACAATCAGCCCCAGCATTTT
V gene: TRBV18
D gene: -
clone size: -
J gene: TRBJ1-5

CDR3 protein: CASSIRGSNQPQHF
CDR3 DNA: TGTGCCAGTAGTATCCGCGGTAGCAATCAGCCCCAGCATTTT
V gene: TRBV19
D gene: -
clone size: -
J gene: TRBJ1-5

CDR3 protein: CASRQRETYNEQFF
CDR3 DNA: TGTGCCAGCAGGCAGCGGGAGACATACAATGAGCAGTTCTTC
V gene: TRBV5-1
D gene: TRBD2
clone size: once
J gene: TRBJ2-1

CDR3 protein: CASSIGQVNNEKLFF
CDR3 DNA: TGTGCCAGTAGTATCGGACAGGTGAATAATGAAAAACTGTTTTTT
V gene: TRBV19
D gene: TRBD1
clone size: -
J gene: TRBJ1-4